This T cell receptor (beta chain) was recovered during a study of regulatory T cells in long-lasting Graves disease. At the level of the study: Positivity for TSH receptor antibodies plus over 5 years of antithyroid drugs meant persistent Graves' disease. Study-level results: Possibly, accuracy suffered from the small sample size.

On this clonotype itself: What it binds is not known.

Construction of the TCR beta libraries employed iRepertoire HTBI primers in conjunction with Arm-PCR of CDR3 regions. Original analysis: Some 57 TRBV and approximately 13 TRBJ segments were identified across samples. TCRdb redid the calling of the multiplex PCR reads with MiXCR, one entry per CDR3 protein. The V and J calls, along with clone size, are taken from TCRdb and not from the paper's own processing. The sample carries 450,000 or so distinct CDR3 sequences, roughly 20% recorded once. CDR1 is MRHNA and CDR2 is SNTAGT in the germline V gene. The CDR3 totals 13 residues. The sample's time point: persistent/refractory GD, antithyroid drugs over 5 years with positive TRAb. RNA isolated from PBMCs was used to make the TCR library. Patients all came to the study from an endocrinology department in Xi'an, China.

The material was peripheral blood mononuclear cells (PBMCs), obtained when the disease was refractory, from a patient treated with antithyroid drugs. The sequence was collected from a female donor with Graves disease. The rearrangement links TRBV6-4 to TRBJ1-5, with D possibly being TRBD1 (6 bases). CDR3 sequence: CVQPGGADQPQHF. The CDR3 bases are TGTGTCCAGCCGGGGGGCGCGGATCAGCCCCAGCATTTT.